A single sample gave rise to the 9 T cell receptor beta chains below, sequenced in a study of metastatic and nonmetastatic thyroid tumors. TCRdb re-called the PCR reads through MiXCR. Here the sample spans 10,000 or so clones, 25% to 30% being singletons. Until they underwent thyroid surgery, no patient had received any treatment. Sequenced material: tumor tissue. These receptors came from a female donor with papillary thyroid cancer or a benign thyroid nodule (not recorded which). Some clones in this sample may be carry-over from other donors' samples.

The chain employs TRBV3-1 and TRBJ2-3; TRBD1 matches 12 bases. The V and J ends lost 6 bases and 5 bases, in that order; junction bases with no gene match: 9. This CDR3 spans 16 amino acids. The germline V gene has CDR1 LGHDT and CDR2 YNNKEL (reference sequence). CDR3 coding DNA: TGTGCCAGCAGTCGCGTACGGGACAGGGGGCGAGATACGCAGTATTTT. Encoded protein: CASSRVRDRGRDTQYF.

J is TRBJ2-7 and V is TRBV7-3, with 11 bases aligning to TRBD2. This CDR3 region has 15 residues. The germline V gene encodes CDR1 SGHTA and CDR2 FQGTGA. V shed 6 bases and J 7 bases; nucleotides not matched to a gene: 11. This CDR3 reads CASSFTSGGRDEQYF. As DNA, the CDR3 is TGTGCCAGCAGTTTTACTAGCGGGGGTCGGGATGAGCAGTACTTC.

In DNA form, the CDR3 reads TGTGCCAGCAGCCAAGCCGGGAGGCACACCGGGGAGCTGTTTTTT. It yields the protein CASSQAGRHTGELFF. This chain joins TRBV4-2 and TRBJ2-2; 7 positions agree with TRBD2. Germline V gene lookup returns CDR1 LGHNA and CDR2 YNFKEQ. V dropped 1 base and J dropped 3; count of bases not matched to a gene: 2. CDR3 size: 15 residues.

In its sample, this clone is medium-sized (0.01 to 0.1%). V usage is TRBV2 and J usage is TRBJ2-7, with a possible D match to TRBD1 (5 bases). Trimming left V 6 bases short and J 3 bases short, with 15 bases between. CDR1 SNHLY and CDR2 FYNNEI come from the germline V gene. The CDR3 is 14 amino acids. CDR3 sequence: CASSPTQGDYEQYF. DNA for the CDR3: TGTGCCAGCAGCCCGACCCAGGGTGACTACGAGCAGTACTTC.

This clone is judged medium-sized. V gene TRBV5-1 combines with J gene TRBJ1-2; D remains ambiguous. The CDR3 is 16 amino acids. Germline lookup yields CDR1 SGHRS and CDR2 YFSETQ. The ends were cut back, 2 bases at V and 4 bases at J, with 18 bases in the middle. The CDR3 is CASSFRTDLLGYGYTF. The CDR3 nucleotides read TGCGCCAGCAGCTTCAGGACGGACCTTTTGGGCTATGGCTACACCTTC.

The J gene is TRBJ1-1, the V gene TRBV5-1; D may be TRBD1 (5 bases). The ends were cut back, 3 bases at V and 1 base at J, with 10 bases in the middle. CDR1 and CDR2 (germline): SGHRS, YFSETQ. CDR3 length equals 14 residues. CDR3 sequence: CASSWDGSNTEAFF. Written as DNA, the CDR3 is TGCGCCAGCAGCTGGGACGGATCGAACACTGAAGCTTTCTTT.

This clone showed up just a few times. This chain links TRBV12-3 or TRBV12-4 with TRBJ1-4; D uncertain. V lost 3 bases to trimming and J lost 8 bases, with 13 bases between them. The CDR3 is made up of 14 amino acids. The CDR3, as DNA: TGTGCCAGCAGTTTCGACCGCCCGGAAGAAAAACTGTTTTTT. As protein: CASSFDRPEEKLFF.

This clone occurred many times. The genes are TRBV28 and TRBJ1-4; no definite D call. The CDR3 runs to 15 residues. V was shortened by 4 bases and J by 4 bases, with 13 bases between the two germline ends. Germline V gene sequence: CDR1 MDHEN, CDR2 SYDVKM. CDR3 region: CASSSSGGGNEKLFF. CDR3 sequence (DNA): TGTGCCAGCAGTTCCTCGGGCGGAGGTAATGAAAAACTGTTTTTT.

This clone was recorded a few times. This rearrangement joins TRBV6-1 to TRBJ1-2, with TRBD1 matching over 7 bases. The CDR3 loop spans 16 amino acids. The junction had 11 bases not matched to a gene; V was cut back by 3 bases and J by 4 bases. CDR1 and CDR2 (germline): MNHNS, SASEGT. The DNA for the CDR3 is TGTGCCAGCAGTGACACCGAGACAGGGACGGTCTATGGCTACACCTTC. Translating it yields CASSDTETGTVYGYTF.